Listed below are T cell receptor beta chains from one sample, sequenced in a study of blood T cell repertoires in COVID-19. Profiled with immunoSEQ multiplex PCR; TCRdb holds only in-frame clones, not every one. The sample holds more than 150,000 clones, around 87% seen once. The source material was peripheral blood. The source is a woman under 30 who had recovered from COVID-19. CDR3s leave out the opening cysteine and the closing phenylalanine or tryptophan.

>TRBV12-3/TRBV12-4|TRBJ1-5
ATTGQFNQPQH
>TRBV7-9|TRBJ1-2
ASSLGGRPTGGYT
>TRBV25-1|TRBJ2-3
ASQLAGLDTQY
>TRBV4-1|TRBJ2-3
ASSQDGTSTDTQY
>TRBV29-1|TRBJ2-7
SGRDRASYEQY
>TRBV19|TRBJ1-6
ASTSRDRDNSPLH
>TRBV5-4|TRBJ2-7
ASSLEGAGGVYEQY
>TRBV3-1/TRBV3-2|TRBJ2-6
ASSRQRTGANVLT
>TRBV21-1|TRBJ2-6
ASSKNGVGANVLT
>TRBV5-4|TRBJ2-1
ASSSGGASYNEQF
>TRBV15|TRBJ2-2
ATRARMDTGELF
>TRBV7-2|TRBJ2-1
ASSLAASSYNEQF
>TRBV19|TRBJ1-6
ASSIVRQGESPLH
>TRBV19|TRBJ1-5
ASSTRDSFYSNQPQH